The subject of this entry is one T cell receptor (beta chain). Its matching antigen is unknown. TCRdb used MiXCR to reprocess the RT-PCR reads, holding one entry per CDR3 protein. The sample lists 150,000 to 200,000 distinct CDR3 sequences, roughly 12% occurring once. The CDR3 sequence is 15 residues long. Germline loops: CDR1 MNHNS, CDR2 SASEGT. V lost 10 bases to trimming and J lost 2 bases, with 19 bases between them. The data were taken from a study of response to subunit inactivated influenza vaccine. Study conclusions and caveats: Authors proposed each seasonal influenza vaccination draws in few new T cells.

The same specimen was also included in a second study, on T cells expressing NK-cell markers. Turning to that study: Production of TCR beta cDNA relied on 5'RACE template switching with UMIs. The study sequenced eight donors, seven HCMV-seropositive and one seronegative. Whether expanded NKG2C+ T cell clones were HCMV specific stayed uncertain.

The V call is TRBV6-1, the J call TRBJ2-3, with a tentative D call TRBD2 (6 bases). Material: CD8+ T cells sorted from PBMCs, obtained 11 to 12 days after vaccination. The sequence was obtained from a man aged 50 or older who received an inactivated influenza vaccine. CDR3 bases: TGTGCCACCTCCCGGGACTCCACTATCACAGATACGCAGTATTTT. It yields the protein CATSRDSTITDTQYF.